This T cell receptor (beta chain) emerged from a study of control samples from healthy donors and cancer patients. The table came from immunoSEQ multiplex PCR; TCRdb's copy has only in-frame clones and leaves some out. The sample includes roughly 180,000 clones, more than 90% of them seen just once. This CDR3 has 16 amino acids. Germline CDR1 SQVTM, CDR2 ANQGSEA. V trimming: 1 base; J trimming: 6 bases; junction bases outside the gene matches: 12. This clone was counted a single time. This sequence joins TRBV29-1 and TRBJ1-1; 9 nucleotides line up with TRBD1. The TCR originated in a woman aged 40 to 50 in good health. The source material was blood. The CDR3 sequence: CSVEGGLQGARPEAFF. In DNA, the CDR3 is TGCAGCGTTGAAGGGGGCCTACAGGGGGCTCGGCCTGAAGCTTTCTTT. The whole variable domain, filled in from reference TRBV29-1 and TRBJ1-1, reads SAVISQKPSRDICQRGTSLTIQCQVDSQVTMMFWYRQQPGQSLTLIATANQGSEATYESGFVIDKFPISRPNLTFSTLTVSNMSPEDSSIYLCSVEGGLQGARPEAFFGQGTRLTVV.